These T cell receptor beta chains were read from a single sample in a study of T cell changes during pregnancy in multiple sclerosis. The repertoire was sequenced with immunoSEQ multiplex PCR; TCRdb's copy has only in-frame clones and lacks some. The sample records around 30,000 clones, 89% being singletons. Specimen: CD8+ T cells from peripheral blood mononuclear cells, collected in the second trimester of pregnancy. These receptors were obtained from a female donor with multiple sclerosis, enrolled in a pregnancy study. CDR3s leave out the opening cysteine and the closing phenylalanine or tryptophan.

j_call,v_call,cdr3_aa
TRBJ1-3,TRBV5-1,ASSLDRPGNTIY
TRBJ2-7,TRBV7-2,ASSLGTGAYEQY
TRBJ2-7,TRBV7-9,ASSLGARGLEEY
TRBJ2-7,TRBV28,ASSLNGNIDEQY
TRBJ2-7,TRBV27,ASSLGMEYEQY
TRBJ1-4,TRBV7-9,ASSQSPGQGSETNEKLF
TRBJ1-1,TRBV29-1,SVEGGLPEAF
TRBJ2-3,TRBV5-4,ASSLYGSSGGATDTQY
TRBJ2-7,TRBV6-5,ASSPHGGSEQY
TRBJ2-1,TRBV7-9,ASSPPLAGGDNEQF
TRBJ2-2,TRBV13,ASSLMTGSNTGELF
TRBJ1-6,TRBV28,ASSLRTFYSPLH
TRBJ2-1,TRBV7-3,ASSLLAGGLNEQF
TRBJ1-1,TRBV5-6,ASRAGTGFTEAF
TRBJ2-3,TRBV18,ASSPPIGRATDTQY
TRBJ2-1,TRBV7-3,ASSSGTSGTSYNEQF
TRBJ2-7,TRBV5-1,ASSFGQEQY
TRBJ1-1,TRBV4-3,ASSQDRGRVAF
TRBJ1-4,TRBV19,ASSILPGSSEKLF
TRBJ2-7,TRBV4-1,ASSQLASEQY
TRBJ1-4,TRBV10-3,AISESLRDRNEKLF
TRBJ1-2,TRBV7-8,ASSFSHEGSYGYT
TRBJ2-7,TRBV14,ASSLPGQLSYEQY
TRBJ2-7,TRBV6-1,ASSESGGSSYEQY
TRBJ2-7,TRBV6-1,ASSEGAGPSSYEQY
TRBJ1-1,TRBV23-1,ASSQSEIQGPWNMNTEAF
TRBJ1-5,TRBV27,ASSYGADQPQH
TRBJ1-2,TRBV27,ASTQAGGTGGYT
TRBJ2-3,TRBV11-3,ASSPRTSGGALY
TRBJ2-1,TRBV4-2,ASSQDMIQRVYNEQF
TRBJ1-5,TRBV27,ASRAVSGSNQPQH
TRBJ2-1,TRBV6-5,ASSYSLAGSYNEQF
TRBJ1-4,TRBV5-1,ASSLVGQINEKLF
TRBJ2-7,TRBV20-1,SASDSYEQY
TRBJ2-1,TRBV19,ASSLRTRDNEQF
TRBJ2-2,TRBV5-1,ASSLEGDGELF
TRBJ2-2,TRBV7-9,ASSGTSGRDGELF
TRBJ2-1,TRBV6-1,ASSEARLAGYNEQF
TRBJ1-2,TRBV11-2,ASSPIPPQGTNYGYT
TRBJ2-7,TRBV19,ASSMGQGSEQY
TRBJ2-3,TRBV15,ATRDRGTDTQY
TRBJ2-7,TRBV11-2,ASSPAGTHYEQY
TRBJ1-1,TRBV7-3,ASSHTKTGENTEAF
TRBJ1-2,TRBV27,ASSLTGNYGYT
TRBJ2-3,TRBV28,ASTKPYEGSGNTQY
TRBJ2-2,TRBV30,AWSSRLADTGELF
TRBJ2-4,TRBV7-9,ASTEVAKNIQY
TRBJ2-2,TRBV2,ASSRLAGSTGELF
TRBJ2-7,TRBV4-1,ASSQGSTGSTYEQY
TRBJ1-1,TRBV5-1,ASSLEDFYTEAF
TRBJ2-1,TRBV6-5,ASSYPTSEQF
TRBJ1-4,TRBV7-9,ASSPSLSTSNEKLF
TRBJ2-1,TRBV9,ASSAGLADNEQF
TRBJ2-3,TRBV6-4,ASSDSISGGTDTQY